This entry lists 21 T cell receptor beta chains sequenced from one sample in a study of shared clonotypes between healthy human individuals. TCRdb keeps only in-frame clones here, not all; method: immunoSEQ multiplex PCR. The sample carries roughly 2.4 million clones, around 95% recorded once. Sequenced: naive CD4+ T cells sorted from blood. Subset reported: CD45RA+ positively selected. The receptors stem from a man aged 18 to 29 in good health.

The V and J genes are TRBV5-1 and TRBJ2-1; 15 bases are a match to TRBD2. This CDR3 contains 17 residues. V lost 4 bases and J lost 4; bases outside the gene matches: 6. Germline lookup yields CDR1 SGHRS and CDR2 YFSETQ. CDR3 bases: TGCGCCAGCAGCATGGGGACTAGCGGGGGGCCTTACAATGAGCAGTTCTTC. Encoded protein: CASSMGTSGGPYNEQFF.

V usage is TRBV5-1 and J usage is TRBJ2-1; perhaps TRBD1 as D (5 bases). The CDR3 sequence is 15 residues long. Deletions cut 4 bases from V and 8 bases from J, with 19 bases between. Per germline, CDR1 SGHRS and CDR2 YFSETQ. For the CDR3, the DNA is TGCGCCAGCAGCCTTTCGACAGTAACATTGGATGAGCAGTTCTTC. Translating gives CASSLSTVTLDEQFF.

Notes on this clone: Other nucleotide sequences in the sample specify the same CDR3. V and J are TRBV27 and TRBJ2-5; D not certain. CDR1 and CDR2 (germline): MNHEY, SMNVEV (reference sequence). V shed 8 bases and J shed 2 bases, with 3 bases lying between them. The CDR3 contains 10 residues. CDR3 region: CASGQETQYF. CDR3 DNA sequence: TGTGCCAGCGGACAAGAGACCCAGTACTTC.

The rearrangement joins TRBV5-4 to TRBJ2-7, with TRBD1 identical over 7 bases. The V gene's germline CDR1 is SGHNT and CDR2 YYREEE (reference sequence). V was pared by 0 bases and J by 3 bases, with 6 bases of the junction left unmatched. The CDR3 spans 15 residues. Here the CDR3 DNA reads TGTGCCAGCAGCTTGGCCGGCACAGGGGTCTACGAGCAGTACTTC. Its translation: CASSLAGTGVYEQYF.

The chain combines TRBV5-1 with TRBJ2-3, with 11 bases fitting TRBD2. J lost 5 bases, V lost 2 bases, and 4 bases had no gene match. Looked up from germline, CDR1 is SGHRS and CDR2 is YFSETQ. The CDR3 loop spans 15 amino acids. CDR3 nucleotide sequence: TGCGCCAGCAGCTTCCTAGCGGGGGGCGGAGATACGCAGTATTTT. Translated, it gives CASSFLAGGGDTQYF.

Comments on this clone: The same CDR3 can be traced to other DNA sequences in this sample. J is TRBJ2-7 and V is TRBV28, with D possibly TRBD1 on 5 matching bases. Germline V gene lookup returns CDR1 MDHEN and CDR2 SYDVKM. Deletions cut 4 bases from V and 1 base from J, with 8 bases between. The CDR3 covers 13 residues. CDR3 in amino acids: CASSSQGSYEQYF. CDR3 sequence (DNA): TGTGCCAGCAGTTCCCAGGGTTCCTACGAGCAGTACTTC.

J is TRBJ2-3 and V is TRBV5-1; D call uncertain. The germline V gene has CDR1 SGHRS and CDR2 YFSETQ. The CDR3 contains 14 residues. V lost 5 bases to trimming and J lost 0 bases, with 10 bases between them. The CDR3 reads CASRAIPSTDTQYF. In DNA form, the CDR3 reads TGCGCCAGCAGGGCAATACCTAGCACAGATACGCAGTATTTT.

The chain carries TRBV5-8 and TRBJ1-5; TRBD1 agrees at 9 bases. The CDR3 has 18 residues. CDR1 is SGHTS, CDR2 YDEGEE, per germline. V shed 4 bases, J shed 4 bases, and the junction held 15 bases outside the gene matches. For the CDR3, the DNA is TGTGCCAGCAGCAAGGACAGGGGCCCAGCAGGTGATAATCAGCCCCAGCATTTT. The encoded protein is CASSKDRGPAGDNQPQHF.

In its sample, this clone was seen a few times. Other DNA variants within this sample encode the same CDR3. The chain couples TRBV10-3 to TRBJ1-2; D ambiguous. V dropped 4 bases and J dropped 2 bases, with 5 bases sitting between them. Germline V gene data show CDR1 as ENHRY and CDR2 as SYGVKD. This CDR3 spans 12 amino acids. The CDR3 here is CAISGRNYGYTF. The CDR3 DNA follows: TGTGCCATCAGTGGGCGGAACTATGGCTACACCTTC.

The rearrangement joins TRBV30 to TRBJ1-2, with D tentatively TRBD1 (5 bases). The CDR3 runs 12 residues. V gave up 6 bases and J gave up 8 bases, with 16 bases separating them. Per the germline V gene, CDR1 is GTSNPN and CDR2 is SVGIG (reference sequence). CDR3 residues: CACPLGGIGYTF. Here the CDR3 DNA reads TGTGCCTGTCCCTTGGGGGGGATCGGCTACACCTTC. The whole variable domain, remainder taken from reference TRBV30 and TRBJ1-2, is SQTIHQWPATLVQPVGSPLSLECTVEGTSNPNLYWYRQAAGRGLQLLFYSVGIGQISSEVPQNLSASRPQDRQFILSSKKLLLSDSGFYLCACPLGGIGYTFGSGTRLTVV.

The chain uses TRBV30 and TRBJ1-3; perhaps TRBD1 as D (6 bases). V was clipped by 7 bases and J by 2 bases, with 12 bases between them. The germline V gene encodes CDR1 GTSNPN and CDR2 SVGIG (reference sequence). CDR3 length: 13 amino acids. CDR3 residues: CASTGSAGNTIYF. The CDR3, as DNA: TGTGCCTCAACAGGGAGTGCTGGAAACACCATATATTTT.

The rearrangement links TRBV7-9 to TRBJ2-3; weak D call: TRBD2 (6 bases). This CDR3 contains 17 residues. Germline lookup yields CDR1 SEHNR and CDR2 FQNEAQ (reference sequence). The ends were cut back, 1 base at V and 3 bases at J, with 17 bases in the middle. The CDR3 loop is CASSLVTRGSLTDTQYF. The DNA of the CDR3 is TGTGCCAGCAGCTTAGTCACACGGGGGTCCTTGACAGATACGCAGTATTTT.

V and J are TRBV18 and TRBJ2-1, with D perhaps matching TRBD2 (5 bases). CDR1 and CDR2 (germline): KGHSH, LQKENI. Deletions cut 8 bases from V and 7 bases from J, with 18 bases between. This CDR3 spans 14 amino acids. This chain's CDR3 is CASTPGLATNEQFF. The CDR3 region has the DNA TGTGCCAGCACCCCAGGACTCGCGACTAATGAGCAGTTCTTC.

The gene calls are TRBV19 and TRBJ1-5; D gene ambiguous. The ends were cut back, 5 bases at V and 5 bases at J, with 7 bases in the middle. Germline V gene lookup returns CDR1 LNHDA and CDR2 SQIVND (reference sequence). This CDR3 has 12 amino acids. The CDR3 DNA reads TGTGCCAGTAGTGAACGGGATCAGCCCCAGCATTTT. It yields the protein CASSERDQPQHF.

The chain employs TRBV28 and TRBJ1-2; possibly TRBD1 for D (6 bases). Germline V gene sequence: CDR1 MDHEN, CDR2 SYDVKM. This CDR3 spans 14 amino acids. The V end was cut by 4 bases, the J end by 8 bases, with 17 bases between. For the CDR3, the DNA is TGTGCCAGCAGTTACTCGGACAGAAACGGAGGCTACACCTTC. This encodes CASSYSDRNGGYTF.

The chain has TRBV5-1 and TRBJ2-7; D may be TRBD2 (5 bases). The germline V gene has CDR1 SGHRS and CDR2 YFSETQ. This CDR3 comprises 15 residues. V shed 0 bases and J shed 6 bases, with 16 bases lying between them. CDR3 amino acids: CASSLVLDMVSEQYF. The CDR3 DNA reads as TGCGCCAGCAGCTTGGTACTAGACATGGTATCCGAGCAGTACTTC.

Comment on this clone: The sample carries other DNA sequences with the same CDR3. This sequence joins TRBV5-1 and TRBJ1-1, with D possibly TRBD1 on 5 matching bases. This CDR3 spans 15 amino acids. Trimming shortened V by 0 bases and J by 1 base, and 10 bases separated the two germline ends. The germline gives CDR1 SGHRS, CDR2 YFSETQ. The CDR3 nucleotides are TGCGCCAGCAGCTTGGGCGGGAGGGGGAACACTGAAGCTTTCTTT. Protein sequence: CASSLGGRGNTEAFF.

CDR3 region: CASSSSGTITPYEQYF. The DNA for the CDR3 is TGTGCCAGCAGCTCTTCCGGGACGATAACGCCGTACGAGCAGTACTTC. V is TRBV7-9 and J is TRBJ2-7, with D perhaps assigned TRBD1 or TRBD2 (5 bases each). The V end was cut by 4 bases, the J end by 4 bases, with 20 bases between. Germline assignment: CDR1 SEHNR and CDR2 FQNEAQ (reference sequence). This CDR3 region has 16 residues.

The chain is built from TRBV4-1 and TRBJ1-4; 7 positions match TRBD1. This CDR3 comprises 13 residues. Germline-derived CDR1 and CDR2 are MGHRA and YSYEKL. The V gene end was trimmed by 0 bases and the J gene end by 10 bases; junction bases not matched to a gene: 2. CDR3 sequence: CASSQEQGTKLFF. CDR3 nucleotide sequence: TGCGCCAGCAGCCAAGAACAGGGGACAAAACTGTTTTTT.

The rearrangement uses TRBV7-9 and TRBJ2-1, with D possibly called TRBD1 or TRBD2 (6 bases each). V was shortened by 6 bases and J by 6 bases, with 12 bases between the two germline ends. Germline CDR1 SEHNR, CDR2 FQNEAQ (reference sequence). The CDR3 sequence is 13 residues long. In DNA form, the CDR3 reads TGTGCCAGCAGGAGGGGGGCTGGCAATGAGCAGTTCTTC. Its protein product is CASRRGAGNEQFF.

V and J are TRBV14 and TRBJ2-7, with D unclear. Between the trimmed V and J ends, which lost 0 bases and 9 bases, there was a span of 6 bases. The CDR3 loop spans 11 amino acids. Germline loops: CDR1 SGHDN, CDR2 FVKESK. CDR3 DNA sequence: TGTGCCAGCAGCCAAGATCGGACGCAGTACTTC. It encodes CASSQDRTQYF.